Below are 3 T cell receptor beta chains sequenced from a single sample in a study of regulatory T cells. Primers: 52 TRBV forward and 13 TRBJ reverse. Produced via immunoSEQ multiplex PCR; TCRdb's table is partial and in-frame only. The repertoire holds 20,000 to 25,000 clones, 93% seen once, with 3% to 4% in the top ten. Material for sequencing was CD8+ T cells sorted from blood. The receptors stem from a child aged 2-15 years with CD3G deficiency.

This sequence joins TRBV5-4 and TRBJ2-1, with D hard to call. V was trimmed by 0 bases and J by 10 bases, leaving 5 bases between them. This CDR3 has 11 amino acids. CDR1 and CDR2 (germline): SGHNT, YYREEE (reference sequence). The CDR3 DNA reads TGTGCCAGCAGCTTGGCCTTAGAGCAGTTCTTC. Encoded protein: CASSLALEQFF.

V usage is TRBV4-1 and J usage is TRBJ2-7, with TRBD2 matching 9 bases. CDR1 is MGHRA and CDR2 is YSYEKL in the germline V gene. Trimming at V came to 0 bases and at J to 4 bases, leaving 4 bases not matched to a gene. The CDR3 runs to 15 residues. The CDR3, as DNA: TGCGCCAGCAGCCAAGATTCTAGCGGGATTTACGAGCAGTACTTC. Amino acid sequence: CASSQDSSGIYEQYF.

The CDR3 loop is CASSQHTGLSSYEQYF. In DNA form, the CDR3 reads TGTGCCAGCAGTCAACATACGGGACTTAGCTCCTACGAGCAGTACTTC. This chain joins TRBV28 and TRBJ2-7; weak D call: TRBD2 (6 bases). Trimming cost V 5 bases and J 0 bases, with 17 bases left between them. The CDR3 covers 16 residues. Germline V lookup: CDR1 MDHEN, CDR2 SYDVKM.